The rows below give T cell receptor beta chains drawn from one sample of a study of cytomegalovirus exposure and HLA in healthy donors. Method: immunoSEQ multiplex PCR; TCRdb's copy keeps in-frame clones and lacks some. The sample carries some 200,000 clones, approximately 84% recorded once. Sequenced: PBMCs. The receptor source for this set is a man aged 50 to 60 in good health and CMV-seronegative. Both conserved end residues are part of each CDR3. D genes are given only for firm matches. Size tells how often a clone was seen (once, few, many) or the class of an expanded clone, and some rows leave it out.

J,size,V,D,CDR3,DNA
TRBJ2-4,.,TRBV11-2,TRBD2,CASSLGFSSLTSGQYF,TGTGCCAGCAGCTTAGGCTTTAGCTCCCTCACTAGCGGACAGTACTTC
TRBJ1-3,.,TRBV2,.,CASRAGFSGNTIYF,TGTGCCAGCAGGGCAGGGTTCTCTGGAAACACCATATATTTT
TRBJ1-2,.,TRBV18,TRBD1,CASSPGTGVSYTF,TGTGCCAGCTCCCCCGGGACAGGGGTTAGCTACACCTTC
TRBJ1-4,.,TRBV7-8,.,CASSLKATTNEKLFF,TGTGCCAGCAGCTTAAAAGCGACAACTAATGAAAAACTGTTTTTT
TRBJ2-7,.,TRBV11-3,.,CASSLSRGPYEQYF,TGTGCCAGCAGCTTATCCAGGGGACCCTACGAGCAGTACTTC
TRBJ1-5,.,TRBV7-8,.,CASSPDRNQPQHF,TGTGCCAGCAGCCCGGACAGAAATCAGCCCCAGCATTTT
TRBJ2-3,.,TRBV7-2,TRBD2,CASSLALASSYTQYF,TGTGCCAGCAGCTTAGCACTAGCGTCATCATATACGCAGTATTTT
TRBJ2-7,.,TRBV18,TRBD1,CASSPPTGSNYEQYF,TGTGCCAGCTCACCTCCGACAGGGAGCAACTACGAGCAGTACTTC
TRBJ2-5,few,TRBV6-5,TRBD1,CASSLTGGQETQYF,TGTGCCAGCAGTTTGACAGGGGGCCAAGAGACCCAGTACTTC
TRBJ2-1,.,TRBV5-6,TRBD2,CASSYGTSGGYNEQFF,TGTGCCAGCAGCTACGGGACTAGCGGGGGGTACAATGAGCAGTTCTTC
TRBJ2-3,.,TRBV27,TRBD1,CASSLRDSYTDTQYF,TGTGCCAGCAGTCTCCGGGACAGCTACACAGATACGCAGTATTTT
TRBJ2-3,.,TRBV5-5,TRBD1,CASSLGDSYTDTQYF,TGTGCCAGCAGCTTGGGGGACAGTTACACAGATACGCAGTATTTT
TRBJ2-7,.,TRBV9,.,CASSASGQLSYEQYF,TGTGCCAGCAGCGCCTCGGGACAACTCTCCTACGAGCAGTACTTC
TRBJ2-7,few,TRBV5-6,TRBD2,CASSLAGGIFEAYEQYF,TGTGCCAGCAGCTTGGCCGGGGGGATCTTTGAAGCCTACGAGCAGTACTTC
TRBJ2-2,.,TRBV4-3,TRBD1,CASSRGDRNTGELFF,TGCGCCAGCAGCCGAGGGGACAGGAACACCGGGGAGCTGTTTTTT
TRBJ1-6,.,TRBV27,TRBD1,CASKRDSNSPLHF,TGTGCCAGCAAAAGGGACAGCAATTCACCCCTCCACTTT
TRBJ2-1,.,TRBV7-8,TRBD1,CASSFDRGVYNEQFF,TGTGCCAGCAGCTTTGACAGGGGGGTATACAATGAGCAGTTCTTC
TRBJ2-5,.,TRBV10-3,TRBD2,CAISGDSGGLGETQYF,TGTGCCATCAGCGGAGATAGCGGGGGCCTCGGAGAGACCCAGTACTTC
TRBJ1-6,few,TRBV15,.,CATSREGFGNSPLHF,TGTGCCACCAGCAGGGAGGGATTCGGTAATTCACCCCTCCACTTT
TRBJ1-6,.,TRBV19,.,CASSINQGLNSPLHF,TGTGCCAGTAGTATCAATCAGGGACTCAATTCACCCCTCCACTTT
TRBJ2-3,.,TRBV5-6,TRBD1,CASSLVDRASTDTQYF,TGTGCCAGCAGCTTGGTGGACAGGGCGAGCACAGATACGCAGTATTTT
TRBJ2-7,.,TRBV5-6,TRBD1,CASSSGTGTYEQYF,TGTGCCAGCAGCTCCGGGACAGGGACCTACGAGCAGTACTTC
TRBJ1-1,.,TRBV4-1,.,CASSPRSLLRDTEAFF,TGCGCCAGCAGCCCCCGCTCGTTGTTGAGGGACACTGAAGCTTTCTTT
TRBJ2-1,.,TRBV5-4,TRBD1,CASSNRDRGGSEQFF,TGTGCCAGCAGCAACCGGGACAGGGGTGGATCTGAGCAGTTCTTC
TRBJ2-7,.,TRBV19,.,CASSISARAEEQYF,TGTGCCAGTAGTATTTCGGCCAGGGCTGAAGAGCAGTACTTC
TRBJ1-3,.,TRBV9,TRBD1,CASSVAQTGGSGNTIYF,TGTGCCAGCAGCGTAGCCCAAACAGGGGGCTCTGGAAACACCATATATTTT
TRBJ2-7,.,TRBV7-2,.,CASSYERAYEQYF,TGTGCCAGCAGCTATGAGAGGGCCTACGAGCAGTACTTC
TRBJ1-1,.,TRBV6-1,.,CASSEVLGRMNTEAFF,TGTGCCAGCAGTGAAGTGTTGGGCAGGATGAACACTGAAGCTTTCTTT
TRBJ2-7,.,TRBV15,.,CATSRDRDSPGRSSYEQYF,TGTGCCACCAGCAGAGACAGGGACTCTCCGGGACGGAGCTCCTACGAGCAGTACTTC
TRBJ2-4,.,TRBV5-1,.,CASSADADLAKNIQYF,TGCGCCAGCAGCGCTGACGCAGACTTAGCCAAAAACATTCAGTACTTC
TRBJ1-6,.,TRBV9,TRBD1,CASSVTGTGNSPLHF,TGTGCCAGCAGCGTAACCGGGACAGGCAATTCACCCCTCCACTTT
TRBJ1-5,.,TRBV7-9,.,CASSPTTKTLEYSNQPQHF,TGTGCCAGCAGCCCAACCACCAAAACCCTAGAATATAGCAATCAGCCCCAGCATTTT
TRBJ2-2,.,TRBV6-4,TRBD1,CASSLQGGSGELFF,TGTGCCAGCAGCCTACAGGGGGGATCGGGGGAGCTGTTTTTT
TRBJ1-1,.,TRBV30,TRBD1,CAWSRGQGNTEAFF,TGTGCCTGGAGTAGGGGACAGGGGAACACTGAAGCTTTCTTT
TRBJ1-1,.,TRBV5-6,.,CASSLYGPLNTEAFF,TGTGCCAGCAGCTTGTATGGGCCACTGAACACTGAAGCTTTCTTT
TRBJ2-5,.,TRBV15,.,CATLGPGQETQYF,TGTGCCACACTGGGCCCCGGCCAAGAGACCCAGTACTTC
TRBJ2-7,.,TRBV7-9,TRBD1,CAIDRAREQYF,TGTGCCATTGACAGGGCGAGGGAGCAGTACTTC
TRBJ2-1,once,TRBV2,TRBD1,CASRAGTGSGEQFF,TGTGCCAGCAGAGCCGGGACAGGGTCAGGGGAGCAGTTCTTC
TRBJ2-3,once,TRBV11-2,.,CASSLGTQPSTDTQYF,TGTGCCAGCAGCTTAGGGACACAACCGAGCACAGATACGCAGTATTTT
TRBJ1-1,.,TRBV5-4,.,CASSLETLGTEAFF,TGTGCCAGCAGCTTGGAGACCCTCGGGACTGAAGCTTTCTTT
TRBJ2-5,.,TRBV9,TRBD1,CASSASGQAFFMAQYF,TGTGCCAGCAGCGCAAGCGGACAGGCCTTTTTTATGGCCCAGTACTTC
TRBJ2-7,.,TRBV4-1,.,CASSQDREGQYYGEQYF,TGCGCCAGCAGCCAAGATAGGGAAGGACAGTACTATGGCGAGCAGTACTTC
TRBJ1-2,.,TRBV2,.,CASSRDNSNYGYTF,TGTGCCAGCAGTAGGGACAACTCTAACTATGGCTACACCTTC
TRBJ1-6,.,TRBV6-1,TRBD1,CASRPGTGNNSPLHF,TGTGCCAGCAGGCCTGGGACAGGGAATAATTCACCCCTCCACTTT
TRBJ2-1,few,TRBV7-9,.,CASSLLVGRGYNEQFF,TGTGCCAGCAGCTTATTGGTGGGCCGGGGTTACAATGAGCAGTTCTTC
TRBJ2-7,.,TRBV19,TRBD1,CASSLAAGGLYEQYF,TGTGCCAGTAGCCTCGCTGCAGGGGGCTTATACGAGCAGTACTTC